This T cell receptor (beta chain) comes out of a study of shared clonotypes between healthy human individuals. TCRdb's table, derived via immunoSEQ multiplex PCR, lists solely in-frame clones and lacks some. Of some 2.1 million clones listed, about 94% are singletons. Germline-derived CDR1 and CDR2 are SGHRS and YFSETQ. V lost 1 base to trimming and J lost 2 bases; unmatched junction nucleotides: 6. The CDR3 is made up of 16 amino acids. Naive CD8 populations comprised CD45RO-negative cells positively selected for CCR7, excluding terminally differentiated effector memory CD45RA+ cells. This clone is a singleton in its sample. This specimen includes other DNA sequences encoding the same CDR3.

This sequence joins TRBV5-1 and TRBJ2-7; TRBD1 agrees at 10 bases. Material: naive CD8+ T cells from PBMCs. This TCR came from a man younger than 35 in good health. Some clones in this sample may be carry-over from other donors' samples. CDR3 amino acids: CASSLFSGQGAYEQYF. In nucleotides, the CDR3 is TGCGCCAGCAGCTTGTTTAGTGGACAGGGGGCCTACGAGCAGTACTTC.